The rows below give T cell receptor beta chains drawn from one sample of a study of CD8+CD57+ T cells in acquired aplastic anemia. TCRdb processed the reads anew with MiXCR; each CDR3 protein has one entry. The table records under 500,000 distinct CDR3 sequences, around 30% of them present only once. The specimen was sorted CD4+, CD8+, or CD8+CD57+ T cells (not recorded which) from PBMCs. Receptors originate from a human donor with aplastic anemia. Both conserved end residues are part of each CDR3. Each record gives: CDR3 DNA, CDR3 protein, J gene, clone size, D gene, V gene. D genes are given only for firm matches. Size is omitted from some rows. Given values are once, few, many or a class for expanded clones.

CDR3nt: TGTGCCAGCAGCCCTGGGACAGGACAAGACTATGGCTACACCTTC; CDR3aa: CASSPGTGQDYGYTF; j_gene: TRBJ1-2; abundance: -; d_gene: TRBD1; v_gene: TRBV2
CDR3nt: TGTGCCACTAGAGGGACAGGGAGGCAGCCCCAGCAGTTCTTC; CDR3aa: CATRGTGRQPQQFF; j_gene: TRBJ2-1; abundance: -; d_gene: TRBD1; v_gene: TRBV15
CDR3nt: TGCGCCAGCAGCCCTCAGACAGGCACGACCTACGAGCAGTACTTC; CDR3aa: CASSPQTGTTYEQYF; j_gene: TRBJ2-7; abundance: few; d_gene: -; v_gene: TRBV5-1
CDR3nt: TGTGCCAGCAGCTTACCCCTCCAAGAGACCCAGTACTTC; CDR3aa: CASSLPLQETQYF; j_gene: TRBJ2-5; abundance: -; d_gene: -; v_gene: TRBV7-9
CDR3nt: TGTGCCAGCAGCTTGGAACTAGCGGGAGCTGGGGCCAACGTCCTGACTTTC; CDR3aa: CASSLELAGAGANVLTF; j_gene: TRBJ2-6; abundance: -; d_gene: TRBD2; v_gene: TRBV5-4
CDR3nt: TGTGCCAGCAGCTTACGTATAACAAAGGTTTCAACCTCCTCTGGAAACACCATATATTTT; CDR3aa: CASSLRITKVSTSSGNTIYF; j_gene: TRBJ1-3; abundance: few; d_gene: -; v_gene: TRBV11-2
CDR3nt: TGCGCCAGCAGCTTGGATAGAGAATCTAACTATGGCTACACCTTC; CDR3aa: CASSLDRESNYGYTF; j_gene: TRBJ1-2; abundance: -; d_gene: -; v_gene: TRBV5-1
CDR3nt: TGTGCCAGCAGCTTACCTAGTAGGTCAGATACGCAGTATTTT; CDR3aa: CASSLPSRSDTQYF; j_gene: TRBJ2-3; abundance: few; d_gene: -; v_gene: TRBV7-8
CDR3nt: TGTGCCAGCAGGAAACCCCAGGGGGGGGTCAACGAGCAGTACTTC; CDR3aa: CASRKPQGGVNEQYF; j_gene: TRBJ2-7; abundance: -; d_gene: -; v_gene: TRBV12-3/TRBV12-4
CDR3nt: TGTGCCAGCAGTGAATCGGGGGTTTTAGAGACCCAGTACTTC; CDR3aa: CASSESGVLETQYF; j_gene: TRBJ2-5; abundance: many; d_gene: -; v_gene: TRBV25-1
CDR3nt: TGTGCCAGCAGTTACCCCTCGGAGGGTACCCAAGAGACCCAGTACTTC; CDR3aa: CASSYPSEGTQETQYF; j_gene: TRBJ2-5; abundance: -; d_gene: -; v_gene: TRBV10-3
CDR3nt: TGTGCCAGCAGCCCGGGACCCACTACGCACGAGCAGTACTTC; CDR3aa: CASSPGPTTHEQYF; j_gene: TRBJ2-7; abundance: -; d_gene: -; v_gene: TRBV3-1
CDR3nt: TGTGCCAGCAGCTTAGATGCCCAGCAAAGCGATCAGCCCCAGCATTTT; CDR3aa: CASSLDAQQSDQPQHF; j_gene: TRBJ1-5; abundance: -; d_gene: -; v_gene: TRBV11-2
CDR3nt: TGTGCCAGCAGCGTAGCCCCGGGTTCAGAGACCCAGTACTTC; CDR3aa: CASSVAPGSETQYF; j_gene: TRBJ2-5; abundance: -; d_gene: -; v_gene: TRBV9
CDR3nt: TGTGCCATCAGAGGACTAGCGGCGCAGTATTTT; CDR3aa: CAIRGLAAQYF; j_gene: TRBJ2-3; abundance: many; d_gene: TRBD2; v_gene: TRBV10-3
CDR3nt: TGTGCCTGGAGTACACCGACAGGTTTGCTTGATGGCTACACCTTC; CDR3aa: CAWSTPTGLLDGYTF; j_gene: TRBJ1-2; abundance: few; d_gene: -; v_gene: TRBV30
CDR3nt: TGCAGTGCCCAGGCCGATCCCAATCAGCCCCAGCATTTT; CDR3aa: CSAQADPNQPQHF; j_gene: TRBJ1-5; abundance: many; d_gene: -; v_gene: TRBV20-1
CDR3nt: TGTGCCAGCAGCTCAGTCCCGGGACAGGGTCTCGAGCAGTACTTC; CDR3aa: CASSSVPGQGLEQYF; j_gene: TRBJ2-7; abundance: few; d_gene: TRBD1; v_gene: TRBV7-9
CDR3nt: TGTGCCAGCAGCCAAGATGTGGGACAGGGGAATCAGCCCCAGCATTTT; CDR3aa: CASSQDVGQGNQPQHF; j_gene: TRBJ1-5; abundance: -; d_gene: TRBD1; v_gene: TRBV3-1
CDR3nt: TGTGCCAGCAGTGCGACCGGGAGAACCTACGAGCAGTACTTC; CDR3aa: CASSATGRTYEQYF; j_gene: TRBJ2-7; abundance: -; d_gene: -; v_gene: TRBV7-9
CDR3nt: TGTGCCTGGAGTGCAATACGGGATTCACCCCTCCACTTT; CDR3aa: CAWSAIRDSPLHF; j_gene: TRBJ1-6; abundance: few; d_gene: -; v_gene: TRBV30
CDR3nt: TGTGCCAGCAGTTACTCTAGCGTCTACGAGCAGTACTTC; CDR3aa: CASSYSSVYEQYF; j_gene: TRBJ2-7; abundance: few; d_gene: -; v_gene: TRBV6-6
CDR3nt: TGCAGTGCTAGAGAGGAAGATGGCTACACCTTC; CDR3aa: CSAREEDGYTF; j_gene: TRBJ1-2; abundance: many; d_gene: -; v_gene: TRBV20-1
CDR3nt: TGTGCCAGTAGTATCGGACTAGCGATAGAGACCCAGTACTTC; CDR3aa: CASSIGLAIETQYF; j_gene: TRBJ2-5; abundance: -; d_gene: TRBD2; v_gene: TRBV19
CDR3nt: TGTGCCAGCAGTTACTCCGGGGACGAGCAGTACTTC; CDR3aa: CASSYSGDEQYF; j_gene: TRBJ2-7; abundance: many; d_gene: -; v_gene: TRBV6-5
CDR3nt: TGTGCCAGCAGTGCGACTAGCGGGGGATGGTACACCGGGGAGCTGTTTTTT; CDR3aa: CASSATSGGWYTGELFF; j_gene: TRBJ2-2; abundance: few; d_gene: TRBD2; v_gene: TRBV6-1
CDR3nt: TGTGCCAGCAGCCGGGTAGCGGGGGGTAACACCGGGGAGCTGTTTTTT; CDR3aa: CASSRVAGGNTGELFF; j_gene: TRBJ2-2; abundance: -; d_gene: TRBD2; v_gene: TRBV7-3
CDR3nt: TGTGCCAGCGGGACTAGCGGCACAGATACGCAGTATTTT; CDR3aa: CASGTSGTDTQYF; j_gene: TRBJ2-3; abundance: many; d_gene: TRBD2; v_gene: TRBV7-3
CDR3nt: TGTGCCAGCAGCCCTGATAGACGGACTAGCTCTGGAAACACCATATATTTT; CDR3aa: CASSPDRRTSSGNTIYF; j_gene: TRBJ1-3; abundance: once; d_gene: -; v_gene: TRBV9
CDR3nt: TGTGCCACCAGCATGTCTAGCGGGAGTTCCGAGCAGTACTTC; CDR3aa: CATSMSSGSSEQYF; j_gene: TRBJ2-7; abundance: few; d_gene: TRBD2; v_gene: TRBV15
CDR3nt: TGTGCCAGCAGCCAACCAGGGAATAATTCACCCCTCCACTTT; CDR3aa: CASSQPGNNSPLHF; j_gene: TRBJ1-6; abundance: few; d_gene: -; v_gene: TRBV3-1
CDR3nt: TGTGCCAGCAGCCAAGATCCCGCCAGACAAGAGACCCAGTACTTC; CDR3aa: CASSQDPARQETQYF; j_gene: TRBJ2-5; abundance: -; d_gene: -; v_gene: TRBV4-2
CDR3nt: TGTGCCACCAGTGATTATGGTTTTAATGGCTACACCTTC; CDR3aa: CATSDYGFNGYTF; j_gene: TRBJ1-2; abundance: many; d_gene: -; v_gene: TRBV24-1
CDR3nt: TGTGCCAGCAGACATACAGGGACCCGAGGGAATGGCTACACCTTC; CDR3aa: CASRHTGTRGNGYTF; j_gene: TRBJ1-2; abundance: many; d_gene: -; v_gene: TRBV12-3/TRBV12-4
CDR3nt: TGTGCCAGCACTTCGGGAGTGGCGGGAAACACCATATATTTT; CDR3aa: CASTSGVAGNTIYF; j_gene: TRBJ1-3; abundance: -; d_gene: -; v_gene: TRBV2
CDR3nt: TGTGCCAGCAGTTACGACCTCTACAATGAGCAGTTCTTC; CDR3aa: CASSYDLYNEQFF; j_gene: TRBJ2-1; abundance: few; d_gene: -; v_gene: TRBV6-5